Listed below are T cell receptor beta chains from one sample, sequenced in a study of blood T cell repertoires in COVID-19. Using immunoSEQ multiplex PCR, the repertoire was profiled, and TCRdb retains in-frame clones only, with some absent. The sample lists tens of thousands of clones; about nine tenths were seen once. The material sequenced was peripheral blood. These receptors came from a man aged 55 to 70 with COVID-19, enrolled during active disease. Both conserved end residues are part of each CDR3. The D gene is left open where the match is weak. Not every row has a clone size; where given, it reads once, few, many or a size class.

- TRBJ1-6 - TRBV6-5 CASWSTGKGNSPLHF TGTGCCAGCTGGAGTACAGGGAAGGGAAATTCACCCCTCCACTTT
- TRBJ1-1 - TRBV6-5 CASSPGTQNTEAFF TGTGCCAGCAGTCCCGGGACACAGAACACTGAAGCTTTCTTT
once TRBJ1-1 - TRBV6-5 CAIGAEGRTFF TGTGCCATTGGGGCAGAGGGGAGGACTTTCTTT
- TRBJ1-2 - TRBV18 CASSPPGGSGYTF TGTGCCAGCTCACCACCAGGGGGTAGTGGCTACACCTTC
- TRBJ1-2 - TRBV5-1 CASSLDSQANYGYTF TGCGCCAGCAGCTTGGACAGCCAGGCTAACTATGGCTACACCTTC
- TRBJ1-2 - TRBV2 CASLGQPMGGYTF TGTGCCAGCCTTGGACAGCCGATGGGGGGCTACACCTTC
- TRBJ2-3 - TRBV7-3 CASSPSSESTDTQYF TGTGCCAGCAGTCCGTCTAGCGAGAGCACAGATACGCAGTATTTT
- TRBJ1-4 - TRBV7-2 CASRAGVRNEKLFF TGTGCCAGCAGGGCGGGAGTGCGGAATGAAAAACTGTTTTTT
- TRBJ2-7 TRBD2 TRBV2 CASIGTSGSSYEQYF TGTGCCAGCATTGGGACTAGCGGGAGTTCCTACGAGCAGTACTTC
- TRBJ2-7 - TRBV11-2 CASSLVTAYEQYF TGTGCCAGCAGCTTAGTAACAGCCTACGAGCAGTACTTC
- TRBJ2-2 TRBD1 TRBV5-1 CASSGTGGPEELFF TGCGCCAGCAGCGGGACAGGGGGCCCGGAGGAGCTGTTTTTT
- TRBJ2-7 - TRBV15 CATSRDRDYEQYF TGTGCCACCAGCAGAGACAGGGACTACGAGCAGTACTTC
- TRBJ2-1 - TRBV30 CAWGGDRRTGEQFF TGTGCCTGGGGGGGGGACAGGCGGACCGGAGAACAGTTCTTC
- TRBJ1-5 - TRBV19 CASNLQNQPQHF TGTGCCAGTAACCTACAGAATCAGCCCCAGCATTTT
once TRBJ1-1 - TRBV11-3 CASSLEGLEAFF TGTGCCAGCAGCTTAGAGGGACTTGAAGCTTTCTTT
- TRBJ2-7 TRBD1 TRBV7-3 CASSTRQGLGEQYF TGTGCCAGCAGCACCCGACAGGGTTTAGGGGAGCAGTACTTC
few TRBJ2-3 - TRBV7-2 CASSLYTSDTQYF TGTGCCAGCAGCTTGTACACCTCAGATACGCAGTATTTT
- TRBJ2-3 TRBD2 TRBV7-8 CASSLVSGLATDTQYF TGTGCCAGCAGCTTGGTCTCGGGACTAGCCACAGATACGCAGTATTTT
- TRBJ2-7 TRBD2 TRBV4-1 CASSQGISGRASPYEQYF TGCGCCAGCAGCCAAGGGATTAGCGGGAGGGCGTCGCCCTACGAGCAGTACTTC
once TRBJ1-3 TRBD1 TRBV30 CAYRQGMGNTIYF TGTGCCTATCGACAGGGGATGGGAAACACCATATATTTT
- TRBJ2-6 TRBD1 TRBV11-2 CASSVDRSSGANVLTF TGTGCCAGCAGCGTGGACAGGAGCTCTGGGGCCAACGTCCTGACTTTC
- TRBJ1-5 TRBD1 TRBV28 CASSRDRGFQPQHF TGTGCCAGCAGCCGGGACAGGGGTTTTCAGCCCCAGCATTTT
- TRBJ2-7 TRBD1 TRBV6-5 CASRMTGGPSYEQYF TGTGCCAGCAGAATGACAGGGGGTCCTTCCTACGAGCAGTACTTC
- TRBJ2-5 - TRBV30 CAWSVPVKETQYF TGTGCCTGGAGTGTACCAGTCAAAGAGACCCAGTACTTC
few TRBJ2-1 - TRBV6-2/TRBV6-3 CASSSGGIPAYNEQFF TGTGCCAGCAGTTCTGGCGGAATCCCAGCCTACAATGAGCAGTTCTTC
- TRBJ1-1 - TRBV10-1 CASRAGVDTEAFF TGCGCCAGCAGAGCAGGGGTCGACACTGAAGCTTTCTTT
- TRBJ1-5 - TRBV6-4 CASSTGSNQPQHF TGTGCCAGCAGTACAGGTAGCAATCAGCCCCAGCATTTT
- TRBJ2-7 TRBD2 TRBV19 CASSPSWGGSYEQYF TGTGCCAGTAGTCCCTCTTGGGGCGGGAGTTACGAGCAGTACTTC
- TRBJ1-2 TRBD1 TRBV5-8 CASSEQGAAQGYTF TGTGCCAGCAGCGAACAGGGGGCGGCCCAAGGCTACACCTTC
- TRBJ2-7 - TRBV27 CASRPRTDTYEQYF TGTGCCAGCAGACCCAGGACAGACACCTACGAGCAGTACTTC
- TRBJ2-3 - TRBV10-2 CASSLGKSDTQYF TGCGCCAGCAGCCTCGGGAAATCGGATACGCAGTATTTT
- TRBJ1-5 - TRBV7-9 CASSLAQRDQPQHF TGTGCCAGCAGCTTAGCGCAGAGGGATCAGCCCCAGCATTTT
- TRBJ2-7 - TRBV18 CASSPGGGGYEQYF TGTGCCAGCTCACCAGGCGGAGGAGGGTACGAGCAGTACTTC